This T cell receptor (beta chain) appears in the sequencing data of a study of blood T cell repertoires in COVID-19. Study in general: The United States, Italy and Spain were the sources of the acute and convalescent COVID-19 samples. T cells, B-cell-depleted T cells, or PBMCs supplied cDNA or gDNA.

This clone has just a few counts. The length of the CDR3 is 14 residues. CDR1 MNHEY and CDR2 SVGAGI come from the germline V gene. Trimming removed 6 bases from V and 1 base from J, with 12 bases in between. Original analysis: For nucleated cells, counts were estimated from reference gene primer amplification. Profiling relied on immunoSEQ multiplex PCR, and the TCRdb table lists in-frame clones only, not all of them. V and J calls and clone size are given by that table; D and trimming were obtained from the DNA. The table includes under 300,000 clones, 70% to 85% detected once. Specimen: peripheral blood. V and J are TRBV6-5 and TRBJ2-5; a weak D match, TRBD1 (5 bases). The TCR sequence derives from a woman over 75 with acute or convalescent COVID-19. The CDR3 sequence: CASRRAQVQETQYF. The CDR3 DNA sequence: TGTGCCAGCAGAAGGGCACAGGTCCAAGAGACCCAGTACTTC.